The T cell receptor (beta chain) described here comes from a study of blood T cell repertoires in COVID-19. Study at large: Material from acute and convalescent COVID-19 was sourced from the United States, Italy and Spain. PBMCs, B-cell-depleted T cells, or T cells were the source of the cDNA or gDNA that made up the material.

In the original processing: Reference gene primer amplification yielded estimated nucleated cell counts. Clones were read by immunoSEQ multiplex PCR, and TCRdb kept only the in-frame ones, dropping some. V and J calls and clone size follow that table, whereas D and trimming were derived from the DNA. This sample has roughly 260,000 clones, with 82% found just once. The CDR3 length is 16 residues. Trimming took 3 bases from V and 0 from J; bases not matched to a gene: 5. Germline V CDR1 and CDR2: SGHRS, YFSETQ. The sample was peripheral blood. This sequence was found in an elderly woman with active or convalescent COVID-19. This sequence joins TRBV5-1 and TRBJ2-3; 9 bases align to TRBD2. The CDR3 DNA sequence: TGCGCCAGCAGCTCTTCTAGCGGGACTAGCACAGATACGCAGTATTTT. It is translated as CASSSSSGTSTDTQYF.